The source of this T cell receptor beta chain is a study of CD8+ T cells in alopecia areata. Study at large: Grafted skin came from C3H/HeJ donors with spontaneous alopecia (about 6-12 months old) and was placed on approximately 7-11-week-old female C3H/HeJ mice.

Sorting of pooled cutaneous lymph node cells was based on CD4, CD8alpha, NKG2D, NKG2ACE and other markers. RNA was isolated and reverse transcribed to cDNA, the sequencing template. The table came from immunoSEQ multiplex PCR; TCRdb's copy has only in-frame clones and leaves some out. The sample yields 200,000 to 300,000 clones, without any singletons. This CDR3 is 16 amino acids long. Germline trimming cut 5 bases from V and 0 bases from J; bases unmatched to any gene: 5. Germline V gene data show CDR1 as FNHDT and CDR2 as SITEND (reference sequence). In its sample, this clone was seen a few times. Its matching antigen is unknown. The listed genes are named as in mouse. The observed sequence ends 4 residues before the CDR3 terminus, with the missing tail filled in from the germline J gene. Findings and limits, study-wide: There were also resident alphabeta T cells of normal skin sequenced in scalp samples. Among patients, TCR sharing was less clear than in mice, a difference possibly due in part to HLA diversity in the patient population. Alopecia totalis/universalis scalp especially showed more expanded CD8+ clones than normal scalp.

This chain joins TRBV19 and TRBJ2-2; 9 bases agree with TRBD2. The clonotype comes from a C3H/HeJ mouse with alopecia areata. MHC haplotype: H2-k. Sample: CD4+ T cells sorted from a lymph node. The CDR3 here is CASRIGLGSNTGQLYF. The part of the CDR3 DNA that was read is TGTGCCAGCAGGATCGGACTGGGGTCAAACACCGGG.